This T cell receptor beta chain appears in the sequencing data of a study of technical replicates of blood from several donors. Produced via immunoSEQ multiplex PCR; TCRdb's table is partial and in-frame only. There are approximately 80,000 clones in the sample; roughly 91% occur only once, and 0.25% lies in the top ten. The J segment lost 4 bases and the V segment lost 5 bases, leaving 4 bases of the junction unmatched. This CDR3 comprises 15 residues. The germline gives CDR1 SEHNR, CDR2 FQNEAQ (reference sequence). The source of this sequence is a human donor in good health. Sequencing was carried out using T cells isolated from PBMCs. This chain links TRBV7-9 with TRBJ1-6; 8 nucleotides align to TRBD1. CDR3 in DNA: TGTGCCAGCAGCCAGGGGGCGAGGTATAATTCACCCCTCCACTTT. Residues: CASSQGARYNSPLHF.